The 8 T cell receptor beta chains below all came from one sample that was sequenced in a study of tumor-infiltrating lymphocytes in primary liver carcinoma. Priming with a constant-region primer yielded TCR beta cDNA from 450 to 600 ng total RNA. Three nested multiplex PCR rounds of slightly modified ARM-PCR generated TCR beta libraries. In the first two PCR rounds, TRBV1-TRBV30 forward primers were paired with a C-beta reverse primer, and each round lasted approximately 9 cycles. A single record per CDR3 protein comes from TCRdb applying MiXCR to the multiplex PCR reads. Of 250,000 to 350,000 distinct CDR3 sequences listed, 58% are singletons. The authors took blood RNA from unsorted whole blood and also extracted germline DNA. The sample was peripheral blood. The receptor set was obtained from a woman aged 25 to 39 with primary liver carcinoma and hepatitis B virus infection.

This CDR3 is CASGTPGGPTGELFF. In DNA form, the CDR3 reads TGTGCTAGTGGTACCCCAGGGGGACCCACCGGGGAGCTGTTTTTT. The genes are TRBV12-5 and TRBJ2-2; 7 positions agree with TRBD1. V was clipped by 5 bases and J by 4 bases; unmatched bases: 7. This CDR3 has 15 residues. The V gene's germline CDR1 is LGHNT and CDR2 FRNRAP. Based on the CDR3 plus reference TRBV12-5 and TRBJ2-2, the full variable domain is DARVTQTPRHKVTEMGQEVTMRCQPILGHNTVFWYRQTMMQGLELLAYFRNRAPLDDSGMPKDRFSAEMPDATLATLKIQPSEPRDSAVYFCASGTPGGPTGELFFGEGSRLTVL.

Concerning this clonotype itself: With a much larger clone just one base away, this may be a read error. The chain uses TRBV11-2 and TRBJ1-2, with D hard to call. The CDR3 contains 17 residues. Per germline, CDR1 SGHAT and CDR2 FQNNGV. The DNA for the CDR3 is TGTGCCAGCAGCTTAGGACCCAGCGTCAACCCCATCTATGACTACACCTTC. It translates to CASSLGPSVNPIYDYTF.

The CDR3 here is CANRVGLAGNAKNIQYF. CDR3 nucleotide sequence: TGCGCCAACAGGGTCGGGCTAGCGGGGAACGCCAAAAACATTCAGTACTTC. The chain links TRBV4-1 to TRBJ2-4; 9 bases line up with TRBD2. V was pared by 10 bases and J by 1 base, with 14 bases of the junction left unmatched. CDR3 length: 17 amino acids. The germline gives CDR1 MGHRA, CDR2 YSYEKL.

Turning to this clonotype: Since no conserved phenylalanine or tryptophan closes the CDR3, a read error is the likely cause. The chain employs TRBV13 and TRBJ2-5; no clear D. The germline V gene encodes CDR1 PRHDT and CDR2 FYEKMQ (reference sequence). This CDR3 spans 17 amino acids. V lost 4 bases to trimming and J lost 5 bases, with 23 bases between them. DNA for the CDR3: TGTGCCAGCAGCTCCCCGGCTATTGGCGATTACGGGGAGACCCAGTACTTG. Residues: CASSSPAIGDYGETQYL.

As for this clonotype: Since a much larger clone is just one base distant, this may be a read error. The chain is built from TRBV30 and TRBJ2-1; D is undetermined. Trimming removed 5 bases from V and 0 bases from J, with 11 bases in between. CDR1 GTSNPN and CDR2 SVGIG come from the germline V gene (reference sequence). This CDR3 has 14 amino acids. The CDR3 loop is CAWQVLSSYNEQFF. CDR3 nucleotide sequence: TGTGCCTGGCAAGTTCTGAGCTCCTACAATGAGCAGTTCTTC.

Concerning this clonotype itself: A much larger clone differs from this one at a single base, so this may be a read error. The rearrangement links TRBV6-2 or TRBV6-3 to TRBJ2-6; D could derive from TRBD1 or TRBD2 (5 bases each). This CDR3 is 15 amino acids long. CDR1 MNHEY and CDR2 SVGEGT come from the germline V gene. As DNA, the CDR3 is TGTGCCAGCAAATTGGTTGGTACCGGGGCCAACATCCTGACTTTC. Amino acid sequence: CASKLVGTGANILTF.

As to this clonotype: One end of the junction is discordant with germline, which a read error may explain. The chain uses TRBV7-8 and TRBJ1-1, with 7 bases fitting TRBD1. The CDR3 spans 13 residues. Germline assignment: CDR1 SGHVS and CDR2 FQNEAQ. The chain's CDR3 is CTSSRDRNTEAFF. CDR3 in DNA: TGTACCAGCAGCCGGGACAGGAACACTGAAGCTTTCTTT.

This clonotype was detected only a few times. A much larger clone sits a single nucleotide away, making a read error possible. V usage is TRBV11-2 and J usage is TRBJ2-7, with 9 bases identical to TRBD2. Germline CDR1 reads SGHAT; CDR2 reads FQNNGV. This CDR3 has 14 amino acids. CDR3 coding DNA: TGTGTCAGCAGCTTAGCGGGAGCGGGGTACGAGCAGTACTTC. Translation gives CVSSLAGAGYEQYF.